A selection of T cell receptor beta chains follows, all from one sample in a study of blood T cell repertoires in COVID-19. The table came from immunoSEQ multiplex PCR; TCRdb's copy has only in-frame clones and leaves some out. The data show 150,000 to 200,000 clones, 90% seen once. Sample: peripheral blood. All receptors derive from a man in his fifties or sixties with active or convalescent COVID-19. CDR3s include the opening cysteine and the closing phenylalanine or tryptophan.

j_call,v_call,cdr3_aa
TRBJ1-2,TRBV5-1,CASSIRTGASGYTF
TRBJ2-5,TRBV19,CASSMFGQALKETQYF
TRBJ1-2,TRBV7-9,CASSLETGFDGYTF
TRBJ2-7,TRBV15,CATSRDPSRERTYEQYF
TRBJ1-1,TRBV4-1,CASSQGTGATEAFF
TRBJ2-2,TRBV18,CASSPPSRGQLTGELFF
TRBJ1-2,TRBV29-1,CSVALTGIYGYTF
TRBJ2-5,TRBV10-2,CASSIQPSGGAGTQYF
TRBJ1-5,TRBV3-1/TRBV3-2,CASSQQVSQPQHF
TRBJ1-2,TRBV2,CASSRTGAVDGYTF
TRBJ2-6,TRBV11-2,CASSYTGTGVYSGANVLTF
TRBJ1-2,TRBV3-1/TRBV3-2,CASSKNNSPYGYTF
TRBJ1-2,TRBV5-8,CASSMGQANGYTF
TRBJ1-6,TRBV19,CASSPPGTGSSPLHF
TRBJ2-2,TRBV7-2,CASSRKSANSGTSSGELFF
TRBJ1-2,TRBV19,CASSIEAGFTNYGYTF
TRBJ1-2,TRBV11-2,CASSLSSGRGYGYTF
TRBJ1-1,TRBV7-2,CASRGTGGTEAFF
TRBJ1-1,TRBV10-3,CAITERDRGHEGTEAFF
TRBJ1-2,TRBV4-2,CASSQSGTPYGYTF
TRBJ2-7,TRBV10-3,CAISESTGTGPYEQYF
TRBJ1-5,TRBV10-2,CASSESKGVSNQPQHF
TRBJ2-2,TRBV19,CASSIVTATNTGELFF
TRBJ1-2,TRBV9,CASSKQGFPDGYTF
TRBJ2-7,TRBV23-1,CASSQSGISSYEQYF
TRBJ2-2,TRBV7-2,CASSLGHRQGIGELFF
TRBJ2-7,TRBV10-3,CAISSGSGTYEQYF
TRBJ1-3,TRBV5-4,CASSLGTGRDGNTIYF
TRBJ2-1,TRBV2,CASSAAYTDNEQFF
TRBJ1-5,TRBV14,CASSRGNQPQHF
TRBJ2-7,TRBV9,CASSVAAVPYEQYF
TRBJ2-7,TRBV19,CASSIVLTYEQYF
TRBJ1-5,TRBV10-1,CASSEGAPNQPQHF
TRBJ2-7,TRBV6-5,CASSSGLYEQYF
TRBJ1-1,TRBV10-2,CASKTPQLMNTEAFF
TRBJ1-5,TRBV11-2,CASSLGGFSNQPQHF
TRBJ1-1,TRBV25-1,CASSGPGGSAFF
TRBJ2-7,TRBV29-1,CSVVLYNSYEQYF
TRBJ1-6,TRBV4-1,CASSPLRGQGPGSYNSPLHF
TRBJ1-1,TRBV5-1,CASSPLGGRMNTEAFF
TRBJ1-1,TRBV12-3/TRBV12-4,CASKGGGWTEAFF
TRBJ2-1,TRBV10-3,CAISSGGSYNEQFF
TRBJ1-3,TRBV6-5,CASSSQGSGNTIYF
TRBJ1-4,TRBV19,CATGVPANEKLFF
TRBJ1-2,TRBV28,CASSLEGVGHGYTF
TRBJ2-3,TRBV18,CASSPWASGTSTDTQYF
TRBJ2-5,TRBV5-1,CASRVDLQETQYF
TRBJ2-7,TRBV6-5,CASSYSGQEPYEQYF
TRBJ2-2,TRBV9,CASSVDRGRAGELFF
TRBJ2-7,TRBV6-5,CASSYSGGGSSYEQYF
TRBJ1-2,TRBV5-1,CASSLLGQSYGYTF
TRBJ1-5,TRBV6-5,CASRSTGGWYQPQHF
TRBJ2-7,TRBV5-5,CASSPSYEQYF
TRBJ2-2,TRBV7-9,CASSFGTDTGELFF
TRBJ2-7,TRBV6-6,CASRDTGTATYEQYF
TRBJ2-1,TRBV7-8,CASSSRTSGYNEQFF
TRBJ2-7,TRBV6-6,CASSLGQGLGGGMKAYEQYF
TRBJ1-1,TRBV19,CASRLRKGLDTEAFF
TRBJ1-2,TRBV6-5,CASSGIQGHYGYTF